The entry below gives a single T cell receptor (beta chain) sequence along with its context. Its antigen is undetermined. This CDR3 region has 14 residues. V lost 7 bases to trimming and J lost 2 bases, with 11 bases between them. Germline V CDR1 and CDR2: MDHEN, SYDVKM. This record comes from a study of beta chain features in type 1 diabetes. Study at large: All of the samples together had 85 million to 140 million sorted cells examined.

Study-wide points: Researchers reported that naive, central memory and Treg TCRB repertoires appeared more similar in patients than in healthy donors.

Each donor gave one heparinised blood draw averaging approximately 120 mL. CD4+ naive, central memory, regulatory and stem cell-like memory subsets were isolated by sorting on CD45RO/CCR7/CD25/CD127/CD95/CD27. The investigators reverse transcribed all of the isolated RNA, so they sequenced expressed TCRB transcripts. Clones were read by immunoSEQ multiplex PCR, and TCRdb kept only the in-frame ones, dropping some. The profile shows 15,000 to 20,000 clones, 50% of them singletons. The source material was stem cell memory CD4+ T cells from blood. This receptor was identified in a man aged 18 to 30 in good health. This chain uses TRBV28 with TRBJ2-2; possibly TRBD1 for D (6 bases). The CDR3: CASNTGQNTGELFF. The DNA for the CDR3 is TGTGCCAGCAACACAGGGCAAAACACCGGGGAGCTGTTTTTT. The full variable domain, with the rest looked up from reference TRBV28 and TRBJ2-2, is DVKVTQSSRYLVKRTGEKVFLECVQDMDHENMFWYRQDPGLGLRLIYFSYDVKMKEKGDIPEGYSVSREKKERFSLILESASTNQTSMYLCASNTGQNTGELFFGEGSRLTVL.